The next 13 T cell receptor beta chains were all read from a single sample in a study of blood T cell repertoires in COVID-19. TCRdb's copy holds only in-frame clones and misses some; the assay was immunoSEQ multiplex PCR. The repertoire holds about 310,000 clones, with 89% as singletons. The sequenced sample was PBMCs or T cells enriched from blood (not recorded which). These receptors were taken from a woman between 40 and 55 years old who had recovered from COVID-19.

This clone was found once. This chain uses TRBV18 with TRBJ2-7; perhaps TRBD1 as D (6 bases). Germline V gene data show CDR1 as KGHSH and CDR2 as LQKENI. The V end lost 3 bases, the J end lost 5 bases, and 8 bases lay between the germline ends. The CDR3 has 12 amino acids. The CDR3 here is CASSPQGNEQYF. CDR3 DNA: TGTGCCAGCTCACCTCAGGGGAACGAGCAGTACTTC.

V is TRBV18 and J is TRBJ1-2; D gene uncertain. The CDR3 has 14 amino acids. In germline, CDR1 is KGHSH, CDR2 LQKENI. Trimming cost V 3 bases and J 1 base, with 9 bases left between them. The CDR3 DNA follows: TGTGCCAGCTCACCGGGCCCCGATAACTATGGCTACACCTTC. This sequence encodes CASSPGPDNYGYTF.

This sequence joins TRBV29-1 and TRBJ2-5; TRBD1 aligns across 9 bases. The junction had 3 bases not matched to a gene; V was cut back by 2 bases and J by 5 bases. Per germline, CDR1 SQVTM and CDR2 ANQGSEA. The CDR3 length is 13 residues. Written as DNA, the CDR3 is TGCAGCGTTGAAAGGACAGGGGAGGAGACCCAGTACTTC. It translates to CSVERTGEETQYF. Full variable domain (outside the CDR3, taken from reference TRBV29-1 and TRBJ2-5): SAVISQKPSRDICQRGTSLTIQCQVDSQVTMMFWYRQQPGQSLTLIATANQGSEATYESGFVIDKFPISRPNLTFSTLTVSNMSPEDSSIYLCSVERTGEETQYFGPGTRLLVL.

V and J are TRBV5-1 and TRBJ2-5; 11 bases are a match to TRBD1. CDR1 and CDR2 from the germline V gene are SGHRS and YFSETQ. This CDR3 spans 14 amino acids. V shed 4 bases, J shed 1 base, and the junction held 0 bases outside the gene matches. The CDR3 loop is CASSGQGAQETQYF. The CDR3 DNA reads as TGCGCCAGCAGCGGACAGGGGGCCCAAGAGACCCAGTACTTC.

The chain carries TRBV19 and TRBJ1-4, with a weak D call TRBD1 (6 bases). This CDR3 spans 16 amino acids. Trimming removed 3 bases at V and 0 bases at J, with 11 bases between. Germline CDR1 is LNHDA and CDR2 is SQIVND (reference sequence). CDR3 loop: CASSIYRTATNEKLFF. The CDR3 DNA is TGTGCCAGTAGTATCTACCGGACAGCAACTAATGAAAAACTGTTTTTT. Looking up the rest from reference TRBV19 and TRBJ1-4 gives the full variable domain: DGGITQSPKYLFRKEGQNVTLSCEQNLNHDAMYWYRQDPGQGLRLIYYSQIVNDFQKGDIAEGYSVSREKKESFPLTVTSAQKNPTAFYLCASSIYRTATNEKLFFGSGTQLSVL.

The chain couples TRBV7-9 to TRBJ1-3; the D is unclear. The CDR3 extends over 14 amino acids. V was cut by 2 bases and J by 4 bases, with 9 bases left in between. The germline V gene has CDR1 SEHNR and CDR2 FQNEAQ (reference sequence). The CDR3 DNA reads TGTGCCAGCAGCTTATCGCTCGGGGGAAACACCATATATTTT. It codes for CASSLSLGGNTIYF. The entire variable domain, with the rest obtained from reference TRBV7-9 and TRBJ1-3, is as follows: DTGVSQNPRHKITKRGQNVTFRCDPISEHNRLYWYRQTLGQGPEFLTYFQNEAQLEKSRLLSDRFSAERPKGSFSTLEIQRTEQGDSAMYLCASSLSLGGNTIYFGEGSWLTVV.

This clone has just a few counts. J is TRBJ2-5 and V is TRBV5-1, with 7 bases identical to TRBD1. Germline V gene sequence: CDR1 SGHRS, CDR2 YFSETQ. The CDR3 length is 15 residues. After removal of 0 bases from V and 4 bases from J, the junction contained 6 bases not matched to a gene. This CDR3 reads CASSLGGQTVETQYF. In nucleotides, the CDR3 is TGCGCCAGCAGCTTGGGGGGACAGACTGTAGAGACCCAGTACTTC.

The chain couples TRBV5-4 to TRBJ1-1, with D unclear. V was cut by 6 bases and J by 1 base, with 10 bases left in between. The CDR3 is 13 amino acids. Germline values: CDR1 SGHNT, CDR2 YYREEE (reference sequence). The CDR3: CASKQPENTEAFF. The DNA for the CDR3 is TGTGCCAGCAAACAACCCGAGAACACTGAAGCTTTCTTT.

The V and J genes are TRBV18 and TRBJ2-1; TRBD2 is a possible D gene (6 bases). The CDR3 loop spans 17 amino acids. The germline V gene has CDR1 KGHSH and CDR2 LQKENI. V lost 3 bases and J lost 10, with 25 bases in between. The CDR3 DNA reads TGTGCCAGCTCACCGAACCCGGTCCGGCCGGGGGTGTGGGAGCAGTTCTTC. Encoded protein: CASSPNPVRPGVWEQFF.

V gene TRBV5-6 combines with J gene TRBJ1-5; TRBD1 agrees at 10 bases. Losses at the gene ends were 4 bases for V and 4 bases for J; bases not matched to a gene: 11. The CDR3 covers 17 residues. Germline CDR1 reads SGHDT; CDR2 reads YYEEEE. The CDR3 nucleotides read TGTGCCAGCAGCGCTCTAAGTCCGGGACAGGGGAATCAGCCCCAGCATTTT. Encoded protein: CASSALSPGQGNQPQHF.

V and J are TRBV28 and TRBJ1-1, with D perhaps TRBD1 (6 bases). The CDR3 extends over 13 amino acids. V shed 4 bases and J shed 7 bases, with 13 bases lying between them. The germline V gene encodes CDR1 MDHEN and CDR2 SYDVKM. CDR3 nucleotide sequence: TGTGCCAGCAGTTCGGGGACACCCCGTGAAGCTTTCTTT. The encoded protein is CASSSGTPREAFF.

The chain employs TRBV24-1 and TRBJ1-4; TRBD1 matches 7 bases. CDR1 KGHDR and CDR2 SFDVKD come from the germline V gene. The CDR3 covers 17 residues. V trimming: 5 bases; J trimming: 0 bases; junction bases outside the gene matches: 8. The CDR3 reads CATSGSEGGTTNEKLFF. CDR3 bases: TGTGCCACCAGTGGGTCAGAAGGGGGCACAACTAATGAAAAACTGTTTTTT.

In nucleotides, the CDR3 is TGCACCAGCAGCCAACCCCCCAGGATATACGAGCAGTACTTC. Its translation is CTSSQPPRIYEQYF. This sequence joins TRBV1 and TRBJ2-7; the D segment call TRBD1 is taken from the table without a DNA check. TRBV1 represents a pseudogene. The CDR3 has 14 amino acids.